This T cell receptor beta chain was profiled in a study of identical twins. TCRdb processed the 5' RACE reads anew with MiXCR; each CDR3 protein has one entry. Among 270,000 or so distinct CDR3 sequences listed, around 8% were seen once. A few counts support this clonotype. These data also featured in a second study, about yellow fever vaccine responses in identical twins.

Sequencing was performed on CD8+ T cells sorted from blood. This TCR was recovered from a young woman in good health.

CDR3 DNA: TGCGCCAGCAGCCAGTTTGCAGTAGACACCGGGGAGCTGTTTTTT. Its translation is CASSQFAVDTGELFF. V and J are TRBV4-1 and TRBJ2-2; D unresolved. From germline, CDR1 is MGHRA and CDR2 YSYEKL. V lost 3 bases, J lost 3 bases, and 11 bases lay in between. The CDR3 consists of 15 residues.